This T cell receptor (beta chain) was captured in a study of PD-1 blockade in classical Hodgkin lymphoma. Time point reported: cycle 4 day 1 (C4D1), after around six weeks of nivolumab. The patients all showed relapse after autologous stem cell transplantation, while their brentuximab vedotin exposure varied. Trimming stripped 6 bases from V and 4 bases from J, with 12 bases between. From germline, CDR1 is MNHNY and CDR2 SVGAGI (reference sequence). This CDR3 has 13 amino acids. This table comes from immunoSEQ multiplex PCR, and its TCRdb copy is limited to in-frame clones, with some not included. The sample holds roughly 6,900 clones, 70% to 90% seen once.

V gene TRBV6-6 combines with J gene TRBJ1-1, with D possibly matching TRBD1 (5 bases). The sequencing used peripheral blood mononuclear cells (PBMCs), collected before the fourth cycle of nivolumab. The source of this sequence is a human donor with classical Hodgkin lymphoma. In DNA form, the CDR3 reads TGTGCCAGCAGGCCTTCGGGGCCCACTGAAGCTTTCTTT. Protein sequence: CASRPSGPTEAFF.